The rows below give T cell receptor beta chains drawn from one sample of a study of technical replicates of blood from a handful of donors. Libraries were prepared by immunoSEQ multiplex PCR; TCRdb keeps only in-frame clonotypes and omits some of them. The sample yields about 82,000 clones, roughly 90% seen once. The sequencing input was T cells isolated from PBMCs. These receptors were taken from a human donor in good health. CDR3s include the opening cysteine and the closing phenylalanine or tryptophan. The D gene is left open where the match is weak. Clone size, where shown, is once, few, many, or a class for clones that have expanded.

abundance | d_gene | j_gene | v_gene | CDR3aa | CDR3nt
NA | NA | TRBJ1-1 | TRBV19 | CASILREAFF | TGTGCCAGTATACTGCGAGAAGCTTTCTTT
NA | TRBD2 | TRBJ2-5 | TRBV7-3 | CASSLAGGPAETQYF | TGTGCCAGCTCACTAGCGGGAGGGCCGGCAGAGACCCAGTACTTC
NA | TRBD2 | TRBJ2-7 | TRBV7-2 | CASSSRLAGDEWNEQYF | TGTGCCAGCAGCTCTAGACTAGCGGGAGATGAATGGAACGAGCAGTACTTC
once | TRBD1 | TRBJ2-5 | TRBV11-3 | CASSLAGQGETQYF | TGTGCCAGCAGCTTAGCCGGACAGGGAGAGACCCAGTACTTC
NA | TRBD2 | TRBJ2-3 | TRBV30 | CAWSGTSGVRGDTQYF | TGTGCCTGGAGTGGGACTAGCGGTGTTCGTGGAGATACGCAGTATTTT
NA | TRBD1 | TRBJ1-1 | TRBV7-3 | CASSLLGTGHTEAFF | TGTGCCAGCAGCTTACTCGGGACAGGGCACACTGAAGCTTTCTTT
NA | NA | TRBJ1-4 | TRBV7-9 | CASSYGHPNEKLFF | TGTGCCAGCAGCTATGGACATCCGAATGAAAAACTGTTTTTT
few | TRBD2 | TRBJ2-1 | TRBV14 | CASSLAGGWGEQFF | TGTGCCAGCAGCCTTGCGGGGGGTTGGGGTGAGCAGTTCTTC
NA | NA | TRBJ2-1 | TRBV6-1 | CASSELSESSYNEQFF | TGTGCCAGCAGTGAGTTGAGCGAGAGCTCCTACAATGAGCAGTTCTTC
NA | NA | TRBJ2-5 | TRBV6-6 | CASSLNIQETQYF | TGTGCCAGCAGCCTCAACATCCAAGAGACCCAGTACTTC
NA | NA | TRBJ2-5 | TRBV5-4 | CASSLGREETQYF | TGTGCCAGCAGCTTGGGGAGGGAAGAGACCCAGTACTTC
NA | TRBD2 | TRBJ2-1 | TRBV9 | CASSVTSGREGNNEQFF | TGTGCCAGCAGCGTAACTAGCGGGAGGGAGGGAAACAATGAGCAGTTCTTC
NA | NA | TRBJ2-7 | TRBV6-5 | CASRFRDKGIYEQYF | TGTGCCAGCAGGTTCCGGGACAAGGGGATCTACGAGCAGTACTTC
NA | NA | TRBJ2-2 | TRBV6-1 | CASGWGPGELFF | TGTGCCAGCGGGTGGGGCCCAGGGGAGCTGTTTTTT
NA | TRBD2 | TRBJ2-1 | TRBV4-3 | CASSQELAGQYNEQFF | TGCGCCAGCAGCCAAGAACTAGCGGGACAATACAATGAGCAGTTCTTC
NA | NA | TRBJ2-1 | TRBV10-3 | CATLSYNEQFF | TGTGCCACCCTATCGTACAATGAGCAGTTCTTC
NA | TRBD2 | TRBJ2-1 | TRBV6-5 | CASSFSGPYNEQFF | TGTGCCAGCAGTTTTAGCGGGCCCTACAATGAGCAGTTCTTC
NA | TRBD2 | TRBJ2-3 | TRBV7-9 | CASSLYTGGADTQYF | TGTGCCAGCAGCTTATATACGGGAGGCGCAGATACGCAGTATTTT
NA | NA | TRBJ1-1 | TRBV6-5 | CASSPGHLEAFF | TGTGCCAGCAGTCCCGGACACCTTGAAGCTTTCTTT
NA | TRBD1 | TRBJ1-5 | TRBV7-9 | CASSKQGGGGNQPQHF | TGTGCCAGCAGCAAACAGGGGGGCGGAGGCAATCAGCCCCAGCATTTT
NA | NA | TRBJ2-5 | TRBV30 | CAWAVPTGPAGAQYF | TGTGCCTGGGCGGTTCCGACAGGACCCGCCGGGGCCCAGTACTTC
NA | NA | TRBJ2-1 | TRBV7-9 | CASSLAGANNEQFF | TGTGCCAGCAGCCTTGCTGGGGCTAACAATGAGCAGTTCTTC
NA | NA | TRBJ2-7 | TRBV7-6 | CASSLAASESSYEQYF | TGTGCCAGCAGCTTAGCCGCTAGCGAGAGCTCCTACGAGCAGTACTTC
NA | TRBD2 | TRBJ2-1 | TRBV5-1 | CASSLVSSGSHNEQFF | TGCGCCAGCAGCTTGGTCTCTAGCGGGTCCCACAATGAGCAGTTCTTC
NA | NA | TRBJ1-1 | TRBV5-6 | CASSLYSLNTEAFF | TGTGCCAGCAGCTTGTACAGCCTGAACACTGAAGCTTTCTTT
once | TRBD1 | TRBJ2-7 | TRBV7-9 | CASSLDRGSAYEQYF | TGTGCCAGCAGCTTAGACAGGGGCTCAGCCTACGAGCAGTACTTC
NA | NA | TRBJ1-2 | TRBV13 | CASSLSQGSSLGGYTF | TGTGCCAGCAGCTTATCGCAGGGATCCTCATTAGGTGGCTACACCTTC
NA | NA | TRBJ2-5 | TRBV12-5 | CASGLADRLTTQYF | TGTGCTAGTGGTTTAGCCGACAGGTTGACGACCCAGTACTTC
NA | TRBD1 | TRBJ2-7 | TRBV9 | CASSVTGTGFEQYF | TGTGCCAGCAGCGTGACCGGGACAGGGTTCGAGCAGTACTTC